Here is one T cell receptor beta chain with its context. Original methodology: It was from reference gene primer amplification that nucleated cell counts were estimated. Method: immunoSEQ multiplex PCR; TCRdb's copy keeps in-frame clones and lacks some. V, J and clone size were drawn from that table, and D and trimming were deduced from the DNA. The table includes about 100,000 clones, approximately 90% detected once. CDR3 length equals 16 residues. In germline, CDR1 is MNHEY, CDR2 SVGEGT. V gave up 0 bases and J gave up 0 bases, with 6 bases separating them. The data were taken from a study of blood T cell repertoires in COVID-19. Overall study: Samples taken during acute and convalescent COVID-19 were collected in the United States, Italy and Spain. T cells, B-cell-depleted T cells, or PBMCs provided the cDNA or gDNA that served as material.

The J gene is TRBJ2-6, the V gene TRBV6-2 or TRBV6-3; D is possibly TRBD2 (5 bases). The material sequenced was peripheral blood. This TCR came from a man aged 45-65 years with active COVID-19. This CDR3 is CASSYSGLSGANVLTF. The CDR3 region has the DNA TGTGCCAGCAGTTACTCTGGACTCTCTGGGGCCAACGTCCTGACTTTC.